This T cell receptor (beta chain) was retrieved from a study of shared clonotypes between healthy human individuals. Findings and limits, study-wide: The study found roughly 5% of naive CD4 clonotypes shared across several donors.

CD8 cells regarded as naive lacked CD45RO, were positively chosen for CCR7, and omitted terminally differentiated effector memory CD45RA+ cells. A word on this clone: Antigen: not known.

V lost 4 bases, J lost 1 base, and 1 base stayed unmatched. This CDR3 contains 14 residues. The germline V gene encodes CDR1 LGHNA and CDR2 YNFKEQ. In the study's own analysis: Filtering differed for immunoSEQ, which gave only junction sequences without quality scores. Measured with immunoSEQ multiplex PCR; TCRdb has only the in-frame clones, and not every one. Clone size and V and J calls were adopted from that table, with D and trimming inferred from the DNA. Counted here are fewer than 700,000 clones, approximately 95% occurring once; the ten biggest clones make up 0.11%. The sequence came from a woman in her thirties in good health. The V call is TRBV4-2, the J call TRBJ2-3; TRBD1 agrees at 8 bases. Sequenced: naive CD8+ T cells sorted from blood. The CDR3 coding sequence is TGTGCCAGCAGCCCGACAGGGGGCACAGATACGCAGTATTTT. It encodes CASSPTGGTDTQYF.